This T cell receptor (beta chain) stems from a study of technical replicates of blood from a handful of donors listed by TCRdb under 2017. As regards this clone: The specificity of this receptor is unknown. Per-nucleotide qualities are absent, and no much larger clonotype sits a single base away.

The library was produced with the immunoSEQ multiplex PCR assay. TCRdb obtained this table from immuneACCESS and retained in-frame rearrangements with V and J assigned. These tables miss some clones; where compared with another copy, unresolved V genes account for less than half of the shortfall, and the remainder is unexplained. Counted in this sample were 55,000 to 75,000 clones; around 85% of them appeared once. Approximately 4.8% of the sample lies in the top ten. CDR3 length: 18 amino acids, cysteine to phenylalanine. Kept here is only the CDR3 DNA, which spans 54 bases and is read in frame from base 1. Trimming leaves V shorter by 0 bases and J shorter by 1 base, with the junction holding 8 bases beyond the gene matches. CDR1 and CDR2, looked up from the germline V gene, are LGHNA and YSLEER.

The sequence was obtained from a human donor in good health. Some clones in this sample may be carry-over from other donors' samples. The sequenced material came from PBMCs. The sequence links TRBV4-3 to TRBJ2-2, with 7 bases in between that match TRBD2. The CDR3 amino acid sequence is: CASSQEHWSGGNTGELFF. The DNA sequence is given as TGCGCCAGCAGCCAAGAACACTGGTCGGGGGGGAACACCGGGGAGCTGTTTTTT.